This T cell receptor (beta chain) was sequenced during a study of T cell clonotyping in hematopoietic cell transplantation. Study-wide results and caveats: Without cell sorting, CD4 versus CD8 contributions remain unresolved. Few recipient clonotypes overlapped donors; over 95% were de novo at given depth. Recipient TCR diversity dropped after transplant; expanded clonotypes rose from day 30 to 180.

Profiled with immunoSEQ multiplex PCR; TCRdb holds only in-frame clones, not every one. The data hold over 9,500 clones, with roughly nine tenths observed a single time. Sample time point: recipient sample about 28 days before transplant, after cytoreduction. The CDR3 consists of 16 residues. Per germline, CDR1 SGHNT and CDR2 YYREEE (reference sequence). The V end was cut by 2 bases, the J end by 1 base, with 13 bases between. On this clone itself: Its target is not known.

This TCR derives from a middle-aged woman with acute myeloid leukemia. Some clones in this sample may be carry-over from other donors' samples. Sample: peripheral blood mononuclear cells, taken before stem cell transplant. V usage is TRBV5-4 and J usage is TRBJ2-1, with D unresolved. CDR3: CASSFPDKISYNEQFF. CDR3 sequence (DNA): TGTGCCAGCAGCTTCCCAGACAAAATATCCTACAATGAGCAGTTCTTC.